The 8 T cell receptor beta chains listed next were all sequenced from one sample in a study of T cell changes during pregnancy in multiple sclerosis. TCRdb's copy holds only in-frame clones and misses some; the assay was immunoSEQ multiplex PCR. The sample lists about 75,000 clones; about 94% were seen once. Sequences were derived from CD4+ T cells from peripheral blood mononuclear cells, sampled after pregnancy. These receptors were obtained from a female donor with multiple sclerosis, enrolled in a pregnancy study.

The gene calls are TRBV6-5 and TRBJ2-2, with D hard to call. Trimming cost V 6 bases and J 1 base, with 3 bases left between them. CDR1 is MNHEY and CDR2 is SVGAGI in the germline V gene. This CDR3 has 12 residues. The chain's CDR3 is CASSLNTGELFF. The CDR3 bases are TGTGCCAGCAGCTTGAACACCGGGGAGCTGTTTTTT.

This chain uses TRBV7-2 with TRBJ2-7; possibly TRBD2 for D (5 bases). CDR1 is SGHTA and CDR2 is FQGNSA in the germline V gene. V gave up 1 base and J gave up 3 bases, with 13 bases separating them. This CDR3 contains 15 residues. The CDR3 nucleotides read TGTGCCAGCAGCTTAGTTGGGCAGGCGGGCTACGAGCAGTACTTC. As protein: CASSLVGQAGYEQYF. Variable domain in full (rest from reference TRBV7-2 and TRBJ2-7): GAGVSQSPSNKVTEKGKDVELRCDPISGHTALYWYRQSLGQGLEFLIYFQGNSAPDKSGLPSDRFSAERTGGSVSTLTIQRTQQEDSAVYLCASSLVGQAGYEQYFGPGTRLTVT.

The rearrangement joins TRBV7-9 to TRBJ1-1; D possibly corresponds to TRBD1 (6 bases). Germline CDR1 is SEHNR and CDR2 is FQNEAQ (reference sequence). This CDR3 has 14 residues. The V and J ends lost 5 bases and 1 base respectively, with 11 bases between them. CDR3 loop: CASSIDRQNTEAFF. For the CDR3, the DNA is TGTGCCAGCAGCATCGACAGGCAGAACACTGAAGCTTTCTTT.

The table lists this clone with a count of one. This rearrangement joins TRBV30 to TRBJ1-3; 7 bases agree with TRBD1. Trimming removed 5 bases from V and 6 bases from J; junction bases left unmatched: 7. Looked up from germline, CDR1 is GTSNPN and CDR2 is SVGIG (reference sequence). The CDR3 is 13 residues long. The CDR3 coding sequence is TGTGCCTGGGGGGGGACAGTGGAAAACACCATATATTTT. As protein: CAWGGTVENTIYF.

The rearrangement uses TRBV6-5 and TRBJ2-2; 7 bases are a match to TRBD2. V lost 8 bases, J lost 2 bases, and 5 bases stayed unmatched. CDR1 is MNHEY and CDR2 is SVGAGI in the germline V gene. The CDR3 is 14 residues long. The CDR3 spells CASRGRANTGELFF. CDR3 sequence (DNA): TGTGCCAGCCGCGGGAGAGCCAACACCGGGGAGCTGTTTTTT.

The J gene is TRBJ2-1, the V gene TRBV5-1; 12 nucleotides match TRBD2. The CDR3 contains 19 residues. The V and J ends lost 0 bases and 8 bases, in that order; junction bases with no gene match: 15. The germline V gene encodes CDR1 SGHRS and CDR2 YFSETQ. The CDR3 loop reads CASSLEGLGLAGGPDEQFF. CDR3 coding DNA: TGCGCCAGCAGCTTGGAAGGTTTAGGGCTAGCGGGAGGGCCGGATGAGCAGTTCTTC.

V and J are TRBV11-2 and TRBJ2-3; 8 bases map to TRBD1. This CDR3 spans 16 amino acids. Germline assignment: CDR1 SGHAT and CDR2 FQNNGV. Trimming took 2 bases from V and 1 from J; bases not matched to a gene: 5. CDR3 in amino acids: CASSLRQGSRTDTQYF. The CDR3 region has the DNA TGTGCCAGCAGCTTAAGACAGGGGTCGCGCACAGATACGCAGTATTTT.

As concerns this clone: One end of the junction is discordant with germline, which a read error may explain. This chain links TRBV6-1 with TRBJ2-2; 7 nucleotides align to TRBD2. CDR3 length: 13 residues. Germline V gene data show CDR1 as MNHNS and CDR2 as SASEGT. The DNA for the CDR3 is TGTGTCAGCAGCCGTGGGGGGGCCGGGGAGCTGTTTTTT. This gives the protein CVSSRGGAGELFF.